This T cell receptor beta chain was sequenced for a study of blood T cell repertoires in COVID-19. The overall study: Donors in the United States, Italy and Spain gave samples during acute or convalescent COVID-19. T cells, B-cell-depleted T cells, or PBMCs supplied cDNA or gDNA.

The CDR3 sequence is 14 residues long. V lost 3 bases, J lost 2 bases, and 10 bases lay in between. In germline, CDR1 is DFQATT, CDR2 SNEGSKA (reference sequence). One Seattle source followed patients from active infection through their disease course. The authors' processing: Nucleated cell number was recorded as an estimate derived from reference gene primer amplification. TCRdb's table, derived via immunoSEQ multiplex PCR, lists solely in-frame clones and lacks some. That table gives V, J and clone size, and the DNA gave D and trimming. This table holds tens of thousands of clones, roughly 70% found once.

This chain connects TRBV20-1 to TRBJ2-2; D ambiguous. This TCR came from a man between 65 and 79 years old with COVID-19, enrolled during active disease. Sequencing was performed on peripheral blood. The CDR3 is CSASRQKNTGELFF. For the CDR3, the DNA is TGCAGTGCTAGTCGACAAAAAAACACCGGGGAGCTGTTTTTT.